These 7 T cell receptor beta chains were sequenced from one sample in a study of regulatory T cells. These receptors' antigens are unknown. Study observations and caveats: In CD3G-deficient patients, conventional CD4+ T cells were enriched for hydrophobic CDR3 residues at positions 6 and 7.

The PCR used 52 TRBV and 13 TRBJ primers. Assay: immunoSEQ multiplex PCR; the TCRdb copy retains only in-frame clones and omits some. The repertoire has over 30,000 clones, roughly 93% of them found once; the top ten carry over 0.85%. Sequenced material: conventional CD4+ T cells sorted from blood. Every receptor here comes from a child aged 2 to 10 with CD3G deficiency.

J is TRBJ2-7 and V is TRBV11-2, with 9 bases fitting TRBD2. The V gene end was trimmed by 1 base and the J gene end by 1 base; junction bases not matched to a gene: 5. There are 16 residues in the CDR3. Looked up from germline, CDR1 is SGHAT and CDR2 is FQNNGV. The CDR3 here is CASSLGLAVTSYEQYF. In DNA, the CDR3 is TGTGCCAGCAGCTTAGGACTAGCGGTGACATCCTACGAGCAGTACTTC. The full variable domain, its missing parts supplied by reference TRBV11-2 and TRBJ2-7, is EAGVAQSPRYKIIEKRQSVAFWCNPISGHATLYWYQQILGQGPKLLIQFQNNGVVDDSQLPKDRFSAERLKGVDSTLKIQPAKLEDSAVYLCASSLGLAVTSYEQYFGPGTRLTVT.

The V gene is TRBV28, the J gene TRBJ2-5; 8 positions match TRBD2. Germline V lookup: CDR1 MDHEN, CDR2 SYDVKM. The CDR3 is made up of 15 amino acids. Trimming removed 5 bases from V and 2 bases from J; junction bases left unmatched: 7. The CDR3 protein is CASSPPSGRQETQYF. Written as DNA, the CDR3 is TGTGCCAGCAGTCCCCCTAGCGGGCGGCAAGAGACCCAGTACTTC.

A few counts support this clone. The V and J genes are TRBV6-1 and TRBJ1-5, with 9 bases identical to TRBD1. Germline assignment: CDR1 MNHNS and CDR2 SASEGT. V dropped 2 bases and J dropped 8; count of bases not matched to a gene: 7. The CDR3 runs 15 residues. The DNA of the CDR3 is TGTGCCAGCAGTGAAAACAGGGGGCCGTTCAAGCCCCAGCATTTT. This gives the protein CASSENRGPFKPQHF.

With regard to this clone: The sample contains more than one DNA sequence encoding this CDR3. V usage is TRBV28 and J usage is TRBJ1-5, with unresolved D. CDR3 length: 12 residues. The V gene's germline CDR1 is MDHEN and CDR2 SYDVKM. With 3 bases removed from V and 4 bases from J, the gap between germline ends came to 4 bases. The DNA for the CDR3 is TGTGCCAGCAGTTTGGGAAATCAGCCCCAGCATTTT. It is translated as CASSLGNQPQHF.

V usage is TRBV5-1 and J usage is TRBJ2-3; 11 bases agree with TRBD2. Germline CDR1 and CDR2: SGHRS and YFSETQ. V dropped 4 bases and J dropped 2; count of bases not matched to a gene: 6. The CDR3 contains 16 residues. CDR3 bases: TGCGCCAGCAGCACCGGGACTAGCGGATCCACAGATACGCAGTATTTT. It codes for CASSTGTSGSTDTQYF.

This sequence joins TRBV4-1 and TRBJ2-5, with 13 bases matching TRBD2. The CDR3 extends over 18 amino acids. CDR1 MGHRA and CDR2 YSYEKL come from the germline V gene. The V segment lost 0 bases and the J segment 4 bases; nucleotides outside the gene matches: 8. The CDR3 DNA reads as TGCGCCAGCAGCCAAGATCGTACTAGCGGGAGGGCCACAGAGACCCAGTACTTC. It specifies CASSQDRTSGRATETQYF.

CDR3 DNA: TGTGCCAGCAGTGAAGCGCTTCGTACTAAAGCTAACTATGGCTACACCTTC. This translates into CASSEALRTKANYGYTF. This chain connects TRBV6-1 to TRBJ1-2, with D hard to call. CDR3 size: 17 residues. V shed 0 bases and J shed 0 bases, with 14 bases lying between them. Germline assignment: CDR1 MNHNS and CDR2 SASEGT.